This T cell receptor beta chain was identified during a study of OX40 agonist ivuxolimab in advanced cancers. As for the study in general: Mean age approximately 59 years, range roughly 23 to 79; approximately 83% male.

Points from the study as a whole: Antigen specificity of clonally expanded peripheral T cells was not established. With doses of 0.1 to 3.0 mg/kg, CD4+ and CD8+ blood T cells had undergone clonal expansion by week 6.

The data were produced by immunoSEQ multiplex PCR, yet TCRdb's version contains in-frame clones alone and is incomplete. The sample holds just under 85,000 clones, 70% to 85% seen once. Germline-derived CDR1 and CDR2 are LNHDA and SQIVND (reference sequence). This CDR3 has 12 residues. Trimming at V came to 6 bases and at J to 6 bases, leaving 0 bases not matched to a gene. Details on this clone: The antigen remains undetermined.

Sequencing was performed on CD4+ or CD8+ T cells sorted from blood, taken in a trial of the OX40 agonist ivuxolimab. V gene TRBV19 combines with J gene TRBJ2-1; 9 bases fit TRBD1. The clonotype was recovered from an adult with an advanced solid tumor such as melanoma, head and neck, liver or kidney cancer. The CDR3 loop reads CASRGQGNEQFF. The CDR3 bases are TGTGCCAGTAGGGGACAGGGCAATGAGCAGTTCTTC. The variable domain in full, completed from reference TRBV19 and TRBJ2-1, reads DGGITQSPKYLFRKEGQNVTLSCEQNLNHDAMYWYRQDPGQGLRLIYYSQIVNDFQKGDIAEGYSVSREKKESFPLTVTSAQKNPTAFYLCASRGQGNEQFFGPGTRLTVL.